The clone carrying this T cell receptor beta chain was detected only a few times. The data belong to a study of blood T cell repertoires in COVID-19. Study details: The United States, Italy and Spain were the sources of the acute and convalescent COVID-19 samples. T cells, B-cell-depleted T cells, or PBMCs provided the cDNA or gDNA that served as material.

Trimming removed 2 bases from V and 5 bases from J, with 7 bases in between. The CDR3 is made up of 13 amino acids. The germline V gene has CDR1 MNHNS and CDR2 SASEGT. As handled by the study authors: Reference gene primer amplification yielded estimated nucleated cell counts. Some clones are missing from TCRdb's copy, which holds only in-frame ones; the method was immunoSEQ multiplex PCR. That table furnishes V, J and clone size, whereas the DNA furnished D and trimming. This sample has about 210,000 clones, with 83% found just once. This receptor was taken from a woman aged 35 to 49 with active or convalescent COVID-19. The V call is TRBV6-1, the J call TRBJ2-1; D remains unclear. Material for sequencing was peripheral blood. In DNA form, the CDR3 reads TGTGCCAGCAGTGAACACAGTAACAATGAGCAGTTCTTC. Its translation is CASSEHSNNEQFF.